This TCR beta chain was obtained from a study of beta chain features in type 1 diabetes. Researchers reported sorting CD4+ naive, central memory, regulatory and stem cell-like memory cells via CD45RO/CCR7/CD25/CD127/CD95/CD27. In its sample, this clone was seen a few times. V gave up 5 bases and J gave up 3 bases, with 14 bases separating them. From germline, CDR1 is LNHNV and CDR2 YYDKDF (reference sequence). The CDR3 is made up of 15 amino acids. Every bit of the isolated RNA underwent reverse transcription, so sequencing read expressed TCRB transcripts. The protocol was immunoSEQ multiplex PCR, while the TCRdb copy is restricted to in-frame clones and leaves out a portion. Here the sample spans about 160,000 clones, 7.5% to 10% being singletons.

Sequenced material: central memory CD4+ T cells from blood. This chain joins TRBV15 and TRBJ1-5; maybe TRBD1 (6 bases). The sequence was obtained from a man between 18 and 29 years old in good health. In DNA form, the CDR3 reads TGTGCCACCAGCGGTCGGGGGGGCCCCAATCAGCCCCAGCATTTT. It specifies CATSGRGGPNQPQHF.